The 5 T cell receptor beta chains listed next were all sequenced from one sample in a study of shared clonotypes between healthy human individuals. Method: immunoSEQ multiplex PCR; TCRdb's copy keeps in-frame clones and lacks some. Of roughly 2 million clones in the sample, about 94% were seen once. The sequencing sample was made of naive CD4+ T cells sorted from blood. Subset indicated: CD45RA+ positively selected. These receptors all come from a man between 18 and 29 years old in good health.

The CDR3 DNA reads as TGTGCCAGCAGCCCCCCCCAAGGGAACACTGAAGCTTTCTTT. This sequence encodes CASSPPQGNTEAFF. V gene TRBV9 combines with J gene TRBJ1-1; D gene uncertain. Trimming left V 4 bases short and J 1 base short, with 11 bases between. The germline V gene has CDR1 SGDLS and CDR2 YYNGEE. CDR3 size: 14 residues. The whole variable domain, filled in from reference TRBV9 and TRBJ1-1, reads DSGVTQTPKHLITATGQRVTLRCSPRSGDLSVYWYQQSLDQGLQFLIQYYNGEERAKGNILERFSAQQFPDLHSELNLSSLELGDSALYFCASSPPQGNTEAFFGQGTRLTVV.

DNA for the CDR3: TGTGCCAGCAGTCCAGACGGGCCGGGGGAAAAACTGTTTTTT. Translated: CASSPDGPGEKLFF. J is TRBJ1-4 and V is TRBV27; no firm D call. The CDR3 runs to 14 residues. Trimming removed 5 bases from V and 8 bases from J, with 15 bases in between. CDR1 MNHEY and CDR2 SMNVEV come from the germline V gene (reference sequence).

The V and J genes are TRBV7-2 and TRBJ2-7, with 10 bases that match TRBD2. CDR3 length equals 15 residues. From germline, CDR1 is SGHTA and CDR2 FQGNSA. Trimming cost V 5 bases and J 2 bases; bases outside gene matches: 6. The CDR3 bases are TGTGCCAGCAGCGAGGGACTAGCGAGTCCCTACGAGCAGTACTTC. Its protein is CASSEGLASPYEQYF. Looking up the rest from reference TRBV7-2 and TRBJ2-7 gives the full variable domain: GAGVSQSPSNKVTEKGKDVELRCDPISGHTALYWYRQSLGQGLEFLIYFQGNSAPDKSGLPSDRFSAERTGGSVSTLTIQRTQQEDSAVYLCASSEGLASPYEQYFGPGTRLTVT.

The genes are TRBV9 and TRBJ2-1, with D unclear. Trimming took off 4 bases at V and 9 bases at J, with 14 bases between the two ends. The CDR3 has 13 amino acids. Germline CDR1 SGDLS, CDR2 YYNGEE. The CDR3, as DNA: TGTGCCAGCAGCCAGATGGGGAAAGGTGAGCAGTTCTTC. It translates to CASSQMGKGEQFF.

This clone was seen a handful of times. The CDR3 region has the DNA TGTGCCAGTAGTATACGGACAGTGCGACACTATGGCTACACCTTC. This encodes CASSIRTVRHYGYTF. The genes are TRBV19 and TRBJ1-2; D might be TRBD1 (6 bases). V lost 2 bases, J lost 3 bases, and 13 bases lay in between. There are 15 residues in the CDR3. Germline CDR1 is LNHDA and CDR2 is SQIVND (reference sequence).